This T cell receptor (beta chain) emerged from a study of blood T cell repertoires in COVID-19. Study-wide context: Samples came from the United States, Italy and Spain, spanning acute and convalescent COVID-19. PBMCs, B-cell-depleted T cells, or T cells were the source of the cDNA or gDNA that made up the material.

In the study's own analysis: Amplification from reference gene primers served as the basis for estimated nucleated cell counts. Produced via immunoSEQ multiplex PCR; TCRdb's table is partial and in-frame only. V and J calls plus clone size are reproduced from that table; the DNA served to infer D and trimming. The sample shows approximately 90,000 clones, 75% to 90% of them seen only once. Per germline, CDR1 LGHDT and CDR2 YNNKEL (reference sequence). This CDR3 comprises 15 residues. V was pared by 3 bases and J by 3 bases, with 4 bases of the junction left unmatched. The chain combines TRBV3-1 (or the pseudogene TRBV3-2) with TRBJ2-1; 8 bases fit TRBD2. Sequenced sample: peripheral blood. The receptor comes from a man aged 80 or over with acute or convalescent COVID-19. CDR3 sequence (DNA): TGTGCCAGCAGCCAGCAAAGCGGGAGCTACAATGAGCAGTTCTTC. Translating gives CASSQQSGSYNEQFF.